The rows below give T cell receptor beta chains drawn from one sample of a study of CD8+ T cells in alopecia areata. Clones were read by immunoSEQ multiplex PCR, and TCRdb kept only the in-frame ones, dropping some. In the table there are 110,000 to 150,000 clones, around 58% of which are singletons. The material sequenced was CD4+ T cells sorted from blood, taken at week 0. Receptors originate from a human donor with alopecia areata. Both conserved end residues are part of each CDR3. The D gene is left open where the match is weak. Not all rows give a size; the values are once, few, many and, for expanded clones, a class.

.	.	TRBV5-4	TRBJ1-1	CASSRTSTRMNTEAFF	TGTGCCAGCAGCCGTACGTCAACCCGCATGAACACTGAAGCTTTCTTT
.	.	TRBV2	TRBJ2-5	CASSDRQAETQYF	TGTGCCAGCAGTGACCGGCAGGCTGAGACCCAGTACTTC
.	.	TRBV15	TRBJ1-6	CATHMTELNSPLHF	TGTGCCACCCACATGACCGAATTGAATTCACCCCTCCACTTT
.	.	TRBV7-9	TRBJ1-2	CASSLGTVVGYGYTF	TGTGCCAGCAGCTTAGGGACGGTAGTCGGCTATGGCTACACCTTC
TRBD1	.	TRBV29-1	TRBJ1-1	CSVESRGRDTEAFF	TGCAGCGTTGAGTCCAGGGGGCGGGACACTGAAGCTTTCTTT
.	once	TRBV5-1	TRBJ2-5	CASSIGGADQETQYF	TGCGCCAGCAGCATAGGGGGAGCGGACCAAGAGACCCAGTACTTC
.	.	TRBV30	TRBJ1-2	CAWSPGLTF	TGTGCCTGGAGCCCCGGCCTCACCTTC
.	few	TRBV25-1	TRBJ1-6	CASSDVADSSGPLHF	TGTGCCAGCAGTGATGTTGCGGACTCTTCAGGCCCCCTCCACTTT
TRBD1	.	TRBV27	TRBJ2-1	CASLLDRAHNEQFF	TGTGCCAGCCTGCTCGACAGGGCCCACAATGAGCAGTTCTTC
TRBD1	once	TRBV4-3	TRBJ2-7	CASSQDSDRGEQYF	TGCGCCAGCAGCCAAGATAGCGACAGGGGCGAGCAGTACTTC
.	once	TRBV9	TRBJ2-3	CASSVQGRSDTQYF	TGTGCCAGCAGCGTCCAGGGACGGTCGGATACGCAGTATTTT
TRBD2	few	TRBV11-2	TRBJ2-4	CASTKRIAGGPAKNIQYF	TGTGCCAGCACCAAGAGGATAGCGGGGGGGCCAGCCAAAAACATTCAGTACTTC
.	once	TRBV27	TRBJ2-3	CASSFYRGTTDTQYF	TGTGCCAGCAGTTTTTATAGGGGAACCACAGATACGCAGTATTTT
.	.	TRBV7-9	TRBJ2-1	CASSLKGPRDEQFF	TGTGCCAGCAGCTTGAAGGGTCCCCGGGATGAGCAGTTCTTC
.	.	TRBV11-2	TRBJ2-5	CASSNSLGGGQETQYF	TGTGCCAGCAGCAACAGTCTAGGGGGGGGCCAAGAGACCCAGTACTTC
TRBD1	.	TRBV10-3	TRBJ1-6	CAISGQGERNSPLHF	TGTGCCATCAGTGGACAGGGAGAAAGGAATTCACCCCTCCACTTT
TRBD2	few	TRBV19	TRBJ2-3	CASSGGLAVLTDTQYF	TGTGCCAGTAGTGGGGGACTAGCGGTACTCACAGATACGCAGTATTTT
.	few	TRBV5-1	TRBJ1-5	CASSLGGDLNQPQHF	TGCGCCAGCAGCTTGGGGGGCGACCTCAATCAGCCCCAGCATTTT
TRBD2	few	TRBV29-1	TRBJ2-3	CSVGGGPRGTDTQYF	TGCAGCGTTGGCGGGGGACCAAGGGGCACAGATACGCAGTATTTT
.	.	TRBV9	TRBJ2-3	CASSVGGSDSTDTQYF	TGTGCCAGCAGCGTAGGGGGTAGCGATAGCACAGATACGCAGTATTTT
.	.	TRBV4-2	TRBJ2-6	CASSQETVNSGANVLTF	TGTGCCAGCAGCCAAGAAACAGTGAACTCTGGGGCCAACGTCCTGACTTTC
.	.	TRBV21-1	TRBJ2-7	CASMRIAGGGYEQYF	TGTGCCAGCATGAGGATAGCAGGGGGCGGCTACGAGCAGTACTTC
.	few	TRBV2	TRBJ2-1	CASSKEGYEQFF	TGTGCCAGCAGTAAAGAGGGGTATGAGCAGTTCTTC
TRBD1	.	TRBV7-9	TRBJ1-6	CASSPEGAPLHF	TGTGCCAGCAGCCCGGAGGGGGCCCCCCTCCACTTT
.	few	TRBV29-1	TRBJ2-3	CSVDVEPGGAFGTDTQYF	TGCAGCGTTGATGTGGAACCAGGGGGGGCCTTTGGCACAGATACGCAGTATTTT
.	.	TRBV29-1	TRBJ2-1	CSFGERSNEQFF	TGCAGCTTTGGAGAAAGAAGCAATGAGCAGTTCTTC
.	few	TRBV16	TRBJ1-4	CASSQGGREKLFF	TGTGCCAGCAGCCAAGGTGGCCGTGAAAAACTGTTTTTT
TRBD1	.	TRBV29-1	TRBJ1-1	CSVTNRGRSEAFF	TGCAGCGTTACAAACAGGGGGAGGTCTGAAGCTTTCTTT
.	.	TRBV7-9	TRBJ1-2	CASSESQLNYGYTF	TGTGCCAGCAGCGAGTCACAGCTAAACTATGGCTACACCTTC
TRBD1	few	TRBV6-6	TRBJ1-1	CASSPGTGYLNTEAFF	TGTGCCAGCAGTCCCGGGACAGGGTACCTGAACACTGAAGCTTTCTTT
TRBD1	few	TRBV13	TRBJ1-6	CASSLDGTGNSPLHF	TGTGCCAGCAGCTTAGACGGGACAGGGAATTCACCCCTCCACTTT
TRBD2	few	TRBV5-1	TRBJ2-3	CASSLVAGHTDTQYF	TGCGCCAGCAGCTTGGTAGCGGGTCACACAGATACGCAGTATTTT
TRBD2	.	TRBV6-5	TRBJ2-5	CASSYSTSGVWETQYF	TGTGCCAGCAGTTACTCCACTAGCGGGGTATGGGAGACCCAGTACTTC
.	.	TRBV20-1	TRBJ2-3	CSARGKDTQYF	TGCAGTGCTAGAGGGAAAGATACGCAGTATTTT
.	.	TRBV10-3	TRBJ2-3	CAIGQADTQYF	TGTGCCATCGGCCAGGCAGATACGCAGTATTTT
.	few	TRBV7-6	TRBJ1-1	CASSLSIMAFF	TGTGCCAGCAGCTTATCTATAATGGCTTTCTTT
.	few	TRBV15	TRBJ1-1	CATRRKQGNTEAFF	TGTGCCACCAGAAGGAAACAGGGGAACACTGAAGCTTTCTTT
TRBD1	.	TRBV5-1	TRBJ1-1	CASSRTGTNTEAFF	TGCGCCAGCAGCAGGACAGGGACAAACACTGAAGCTTTCTTT
.	.	TRBV5-6	TRBJ1-1	CASAIQLNTEAFF	TGTGCCAGCGCGATACAGCTGAACACTGAAGCTTTCTTT
TRBD1	.	TRBV19	TRBJ2-2	CASRQGWEAGELFF	TGTGCCAGTCGACAGGGTTGGGAAGCCGGGGAGCTGTTTTTT
.	.	TRBV29-1	TRBJ2-3	CSARTDTQYF	TGCAGCGCTCGGACAGATACGCAGTATTTT
TRBD2	few	TRBV6-5	TRBJ2-1	CASSYGLAGNNEQFF	TGTGCCAGCAGTTACGGACTAGCGGGAAACAATGAGCAGTTCTTC
.	.	TRBV14	TRBJ2-7	CASSRKLGGLYEQYF	TGTGCCAGCAGCCGGAAATTGGGGGGCCTCTACGAGCAGTACTTC
TRBD1	.	TRBV10-3	TRBJ1-2	CAISGEGGFSYGYTF	TGTGCCATCAGTGGGGAAGGGGGCTTCTCCTATGGCTACACCTTC
.	.	TRBV6-5	TRBJ1-4	CASTGLLGSEKLFF	TGTGCCAGCACCGGACTTTTGGGGAGTGAAAAACTGTTTTTT
TRBD1	.	TRBV5-4	TRBJ2-5	CASSPLDRGETQYF	TGTGCCAGCAGCCCCTTGGACAGGGGAGAGACCCAGTACTTC
.	.	TRBV10-3	TRBJ1-1	CAISPFPQGGTEAFF	TGTGCCATCAGCCCTTTCCCACAGGGAGGCACTGAAGCTTTCTTT
TRBD1	.	TRBV7-6	TRBJ1-2	CASSPMTGNIHGYTF	TGTGCCAGCAGCCCCATGACAGGGAATATCCATGGCTACACCTTC
.	few	TRBV7-9	TRBJ2-4	CASSLGGEAKNIQYF	TGTGCCAGCAGCTTAGGGGGGGAAGCCAAAAACATTCAGTACTTC
.	.	TRBV19	TRBJ1-2	CASSISVQGGGYTF	TGTGCCAGTAGTATCAGCGTCCAGGGAGGTGGCTACACCTTC
.	.	TRBV10-3	TRBJ2-3	CAIGGGAGTDTQYF	TGTGCCATCGGCGGCGGGGCCGGCACAGATACGCAGTATTTT
TRBD1	.	TRBV4-3	TRBJ1-5	CASSQAQGLQPQHF	TGCGCCAGCAGCCAAGCACAGGGGTTGCAGCCCCAGCATTTT
.	.	TRBV30	TRBJ1-1	CAQSGGRSLFF	TGTGCCCAAAGCGGGGGTCGAAGCCTTTTCTTT
.	.	TRBV27	TRBJ1-6	CASSRESSYNSPLHF	TGTGCCAGCAGCAGAGAGAGCTCCTATAATTCACCCCTCCACTTT
TRBD1	.	TRBV7-9	TRBJ1-2	CASSLGDRGYTF	TGTGCCAGCAGCTTAGGGGACAGGGGCTACACCTTC
.	.	TRBV2	TRBJ1-1	CASRDSLTEAFF	TGTGCCAGCAGGGACTCCCTCACTGAAGCTTTCTTT
.	.	TRBV30	TRBJ2-3	CAWSPSTDTQYF	TGTGCCTGGAGTCCTAGCACAGATACGCAGTATTTT
.	few	TRBV7-2	TRBJ1-1	CASIPQGQLNTEAFF	TGTGCCAGCATCCCCCAAGGGCAGTTGAACACTGAAGCTTTCTTT
.	.	TRBV12-5	TRBJ2-5	CASGYKVAAGGETQYF	TGTGCTAGTGGGTACAAGGTAGCGGCAGGAGGAGAGACCCAGTACTTC
.	.	TRBV20-1	TRBJ1-5	CSARNNQPQHF	TGCAGTGCTCGGAATAATCAGCCCCAGCATTTT